The 11 T cell receptor beta chains presented below share a single source sample, sequenced in a study of early stage breast cancer tumors. TCRdb's table, derived via immunoSEQ multiplex PCR, lists solely in-frame clones and lacks some. The table lists around 50,000 clones, approximately 80% of them singletons, with 1.4% in the top ten. Sequencing input: blood. These receptors came from a person between 50 and 60 years old with breast cancer.

This chain uses TRBV18 with TRBJ2-2; no firm D call. Trimming pared 1 base from V and 1 base from J, leaving 7 bases between. CDR1 is KGHSH, CDR2 LQKENI, per germline. CDR3 size: 15 residues. The CDR3 region has the DNA TGTGCCAGCTCACCACAGGACGGGAACACCGGGGAGCTGTTTTTT. As protein: CASSPQDGNTGELFF.

The rearrangement links TRBV7-6 to TRBJ2-1; 12 nucleotides line up with TRBD2. V shed 5 bases and J 13 bases; nucleotides not matched to a gene: 9. The CDR3 runs to 14 residues. CDR1 is SGHVS, CDR2 FNYEAQ, per germline. The CDR3 DNA is TGTGCCAGCAGCCCCATTACTAGCGGGGGGCCCCAGTTCTTC. It encodes CASSPITSGGPQFF.

The genes are TRBV2 and TRBJ2-2; D remains unclear. The CDR3 has 14 residues. Germline V CDR1 and CDR2: SNHLY, FYNNEI. The CDR3 region is CAAEKDPNTGELFF. CDR3 sequence (DNA): TGTGCGGCGGAGAAGGACCCGAACACCGGGGAGCTGTTTTTT.

V and J are TRBV29-1 and TRBJ2-2, with D uncertain. Trimming removed 4 bases at V and 0 bases at J, with 12 bases between. Germline V gene lookup returns CDR1 SQVTM and CDR2 ANQGSEA. This CDR3 spans 15 amino acids. In nucleotides, the CDR3 is TGCAGCGTTGGTAGACACCTATCGAACACCGGGGAGCTGTTTTTT. Translating it yields CSVGRHLSNTGELFF.

V gene TRBV19 combines with J gene TRBJ2-7; 10 bases match TRBD1. The CDR3 is 16 residues long. V lost 2 bases to trimming and J lost 3 bases; unmatched junction nucleotides: 7. Germline V gene sequence: CDR1 LNHDA, CDR2 SQIVND (reference sequence). CDR3 in amino acids: CASSIKGDRGLYEQYF. In DNA form, the CDR3 reads TGTGCCAGTAGTATAAAGGGAGACAGGGGGCTCTACGAGCAGTACTTC.

V is TRBV5-8 and J is TRBJ1-6; no clear D gene. Between the trimmed V and J ends, which lost 0 bases and 0 bases, there was a span of 7 bases. This CDR3 contains 16 residues. The germline CDR1 and CDR2 sequences are SGHTS and YDEGEE. The CDR3 sequence is CASSLAEGSYNSPLHF. The CDR3 DNA sequence: TGTGCCAGCAGCTTGGCCGAGGGCTCCTATAATTCACCCCTCCACTTT.

The chain employs TRBV7-2 and TRBJ2-7; TRBD2 is a possible D gene (6 bases). The CDR3 is 13 amino acids. With 2 bases removed from V and 3 bases from J, the gap between germline ends came to 8 bases. CDR1 and CDR2 (germline): SGHTA, FQGNSA. The CDR3 coding sequence is TGTGCCAGCAGCTTACAGGAGGGCTACGAGCAGTACTTC. It codes for CASSLQEGYEQYF.

This chain uses TRBV19 with TRBJ1-5, with D unclear. Germline loops: CDR1 LNHDA, CDR2 SQIVND (reference sequence). The CDR3 extends over 14 amino acids. V was cut by 5 bases and J by 0 bases, with 8 bases left in between. CDR3 region: CASSVRSSNQPQHF. The DNA of the CDR3 is TGTGCCAGTAGTGTTAGAAGTAGCAATCAGCCCCAGCATTTT.

The J gene is TRBJ2-5, the V gene TRBV4-3; 9 nucleotides line up with TRBD2. CDR3 length: 15 amino acids. Per germline, CDR1 LGHNA and CDR2 YSLEER. The junction had 0 bases not matched to a gene; V was cut back by 0 bases and J by 1 base. CDR3 DNA sequence: TGCGCCAGCAGCCAAGAGCGGGGGGGCCAAGAGACCCAGTACTTC. Translated: CASSQERGGQETQYF.

The chain carries TRBV13 and TRBJ2-2; D unresolved. The CDR3 length is 15 residues. Germline V gene lookup returns CDR1 PRHDT and CDR2 FYEKMQ (reference sequence). V shed 0 bases and J shed 0 bases, with 5 bases lying between them. The CDR3 protein is CASSLGGPNTGELFF. CDR3 DNA: TGTGCCAGCAGCTTAGGAGGCCCGAACACCGGGGAGCTGTTTTTT.

The chain has TRBV7-2 and TRBJ2-5; 16 bases fit TRBD2. Trimming removed 5 bases from V and 2 bases from J; junction bases left unmatched: 2. This CDR3 is 16 amino acids long. Germline CDR1 SGHTA, CDR2 FQGNSA. CDR3 sequence (DNA): TGTGCCAGCAGCCCGGGACTAGCGGGGGGGCAAGAGACCCAGTACTTC. Amino acids: CASSPGLAGGQETQYF.